This TCR beta chain came from a study of T cell responses to AZD1222 COVID-19 vaccine. The CDR3 has 13 amino acids. CDR1 and CDR2 from the germline V gene are ENHRY and SYGVKD. Losses at the gene ends were 10 bases for V and 4 bases for J; bases not matched to a gene: 5. The protocol was immunoSEQ multiplex PCR, while the TCRdb copy is restricted to in-frame clones and leaves out a portion. The sample records 120,000 or so clones, around 92% being singletons. Study observations and caveats: Repertoire samples came only from after the peak T cell response.

A remark on this clone: Its antigen is unidentified.

The sample in question was peripheral blood, obtained on day 0 of AZD1222 vaccination. This TCR was recovered from an adult in good health. The chain employs TRBV10-3 and TRBJ1-1, with 11 bases fitting TRBD1. This chain's CDR3 is CATTGTGGTEAFF. For the CDR3, the DNA is TGTGCCACTACCGGGACAGGGGGCACTGAAGCTTTCTTT.